Listed below are T cell receptor beta chains from one sample, sequenced in a study of T cell repertoires in cytomegalovirus infection. TCRdb reprocessed the reads via MiXCR and lists one record per CDR3 protein. The data contain about 700,000 distinct CDR3 sequences, roughly 36% of them seen just once; the ten biggest clones take up 15% to 20%. Their antigens are not known. The source was cultured PBMCs, collected from culture after CMV antigen stimulation. Every receptor here comes from a human donor in good health (CMV status not recorded). Some clones in this sample may be carry-over from other donors' samples. The CDR3 runs from the conserved cysteine through the conserved F or W. The order of the fields is clone size, V gene, J gene, D gene, CDR3 protein, CDR3 DNA. The D gene is left open where the match is weak. Clone size, where shown, is once, few, many, or a class for clones that have expanded.

-	TRBV30	TRBJ2-7	-	CAWSTPGLYEQYF	TGTGCCTGGAGTACGCCGGGACTCTACGAGCAGTACTTC
-	TRBV7-9	TRBJ2-7	TRBD1	CASSLWGQGRYEQYF	TGTGCCAGCAGCTTATGGGGACAGGGGAGGTACGAGCAGTACTTC
many	TRBV7-9	TRBJ1-4	-	CASSLSRAVTTNEKLFF	TGTGCCAGCAGCTTATCAAGGGCAGTTACAACTAATGAAAAACTGTTTTTT
-	TRBV19	TRBJ1-1	-	CASSIRGRNTEAFF	TGTGCCAGTAGTATTCGGGGTAGGAACACTGAAGCTTTCTTT
-	TRBV6-5	TRBJ2-1	-	CASSYAGFTYNEQFF	TGTGCCAGCAGTTACGCGGGATTCACCTACAATGAGCAGTTCTTC
-	TRBV7-9	TRBJ2-7	-	CASSPNEQYF	TGTGCCAGCAGCCCAAACGAGCAGTACTTC
-	TRBV7-6	TRBJ1-1	-	CASSQGSYTEAFF	TGTGCCAGCAGCCAAGGCTCTTACACTGAAGCTTTCTTT
many	TRBV7-2	TRBJ1-6	TRBD1	CASSPGTGSSYNSPLHF	TGTGCCAGCAGCCCAGGGACAGGGAGCTCCTATAATTCACCCCTCCACTTT
few	TRBV6-1	TRBJ1-2	TRBD1	CASSDPGTGYWGYTF	TGTGCCAGCAGTGACCCCGGGACAGGGTATTGGGGCTACACCTTC
-	TRBV6-2/TRBV6-3	TRBJ2-2	-	CASSAGVTGELFF	TGTGCCAGCAGTGCAGGTGTTACCGGGGAGCTGTTTTTT
-	TRBV27	TRBJ1-6	-	CASRRLTDSPLHF	TGTGCCAGCAGGCGCTTAACGGATTCACCCCTCCACTTT
-	TRBV24-1	TRBJ2-5	TRBD1	CATMGTGGMETQYF	TGTGCCACCATGGGGACAGGGGGCATGGAGACCCAGTACTTC
many	TRBV28	TRBJ1-1	-	CASSLFDRINTEAFF	TGTGCCAGCAGTTTATTTGACAGGATCAACACTGAAGCTTTCTTT
-	TRBV7-9	TRBJ2-5	TRBD2	CASSNRAGGYQETQYF	TGTGCCAGCAGCAATCGAGCGGGGGGGTACCAAGAGACCCAGTACTTC
few	TRBV6-1	TRBJ1-4	-	CASSEERLEKLFF	TGTGCCAGCAGTGAAGAACGGTTGGAAAAACTGTTTTTT
-	TRBV19	TRBJ1-5	-	CASSAKTGLYSNQPQHF	TGTGCCAGTAGTGCTAAGACAGGACTCTATAGCAATCAGCCCCAGCATTTT
few	TRBV7-2	TRBJ1-3	TRBD1	CASSSRTGSVSFSGNTIYF	TGTGCCAGCAGCTCGAGGACAGGCTCGGTTTCCTTCTCTGGAAACACCATATATTTT
few	TRBV2	TRBJ1-2	TRBD1	CASRDRVRYGYTF	TGTGCCAGCAGGGACAGGGTCCGGTATGGCTACACCTTC
-	TRBV5-4	TRBJ2-1	TRBD2	CASSRSGRAKSYNEQFF	TGTGCCAGCAGCAGGAGCGGGAGGGCCAAGTCCTACAATGAGCAGTTCTTC
few	TRBV6-1	TRBJ2-7	TRBD1	CASSALRDRDEQYF	TGTGCCAGCAGCGCGCTCCGGGACAGGGACGAGCAGTACTTC
-	TRBV20-1	TRBJ1-4	-	CSARDRGGEKLFF	TGCAGTGCTAGAGATCGGGGGGGTGAAAAACTGTTTTTT
-	TRBV6-2/TRBV6-3	TRBJ2-3	TRBD2	CASSPRLRSGGGDTQYF	TGTGCCAGCAGTCCTCGCCTGCGCAGCGGGGGTGGAGATACGCAGTATTTT
many	TRBV7-2	TRBJ1-2	-	CASSLGGNYGYTF	TGTGCCAGCAGCTTAGGGGGCAACTATGGCTACACCTTC
-	TRBV5-1	TRBJ2-1	-	CASSSVSSHGNEQFF	TGCGCCAGCAGCAGTGTGTCGTCTCACGGCAATGAGCAGTTCTTC
-	TRBV7-9	TRBJ1-1	-	CASSPRTAYTEAFF	TGTGCCAGCAGCCCAAGGACAGCCTACACTGAAGCTTTCTTT
many	TRBV7-2	TRBJ2-2	-	CASSPTTGELFF	TGTGCCAGCAGCCCAACCACCGGGGAGCTGTTTTTT
-	TRBV20-1	TRBJ2-7	-	CSVGPGREQYF	-